This TCR beta chain was identified in a study of control samples from healthy donors and cancer patients. The CDR3 consists of 16 residues. The V gene's germline CDR1 is MDHEN and CDR2 SYDVKM. The V end lost 5 bases, the J end lost 8 bases, and 24 bases lay between the germline ends. Clones were read by immunoSEQ multiplex PCR, and TCRdb kept only the in-frame ones, dropping some. The repertoire holds some 120,000 clones, just over 90% seen once, with about 1.5% in the top ten. This clone was observed a single time. The J gene is TRBJ1-2, the V gene TRBV28, with D unresolved. The sequencing input was PBMCs. The receptor was isolated from a man in his fifties or sixties with head and neck cancer. As DNA, the CDR3 is TGTGCCAGCAGTCTAGTAATTACCGCCGGGGATACCGGCTACACCTTC. Protein sequence: CASSLVITAGDTGYTF.